This T cell receptor (beta chain) came from a study of blood T cell repertoires in COVID-19. For the study at large: The study drew acute and convalescent COVID-19 samples from the United States, Italy and Spain. Sources were T cells, B-cell-depleted T cells, or PBMCs; the material itself was cDNA or gDNA.

TCRdb keeps only in-frame clones here, not all; method: immunoSEQ multiplex PCR. This sample has around 270,000 clones, with roughly 86% found just once. CDR1 and CDR2 (germline): SGHTA, FQGNSA. The CDR3 spans 15 residues. V was cut by 5 bases and J by 0 bases, with 13 bases left in between. Enrolment of Seattle patients took place during active infection, and they were followed longitudinally. Input material: peripheral blood. The clonotype comes from a woman in her fifties or sixties with COVID-19, enrolled during active disease. The chain employs TRBV7-2 and TRBJ1-1, with D possibly being TRBD1 (5 bases). CDR3 loop: CASSPGGVLNTEAFF. DNA of the CDR3: TGTGCCAGCAGCCCAGGAGGGGTCCTGAACACTGAAGCTTTCTTT.